This T cell receptor (beta chain) was recovered during a study of T cells expressing NK-cell markers. Background on the study: The study drew TCR beta repertoires from sorted CD3+CD56+NKG2C+, CD3+CD56+NKG2C- and CD3+CD56-NKG2C+ T cells. In the group of eight sequenced donors, seven were HCMV-seropositive and one was seronegative. Study-level findings and limits: Topping the CD3+CD56-NKG2C+ fraction as well were these clonotypes, in several donors. Whether expanded NKG2C+ T cell clones were HCMV-specific remained unclear.

Note on this clonotype: Its target is unknown.

Germline V gene sequence: CDR1 SEHNR, CDR2 FQNEAQ (reference sequence). The CDR3 runs 15 residues. Following a re-call of the 5' RACE reads, TCRdb has one entry per CDR3 protein and lacks DNA. The sample totals about 170,000 distinct CDR3 sequences. The sequence derives from a man aged 18-75 years in good health. The sample taken for sequencing was blood T cells: a sorted CD56 or NKG2C T cell subset, CD4+ or CD8+ T cells, or bulk PBMC T cells (not recorded which). The V and J genes are TRBV7-9 and TRBJ2-3; TCRdb proposes TRBD2, but this gene call is untestable without DNA. The CDR3: CASSFGTSFRDTQYF.